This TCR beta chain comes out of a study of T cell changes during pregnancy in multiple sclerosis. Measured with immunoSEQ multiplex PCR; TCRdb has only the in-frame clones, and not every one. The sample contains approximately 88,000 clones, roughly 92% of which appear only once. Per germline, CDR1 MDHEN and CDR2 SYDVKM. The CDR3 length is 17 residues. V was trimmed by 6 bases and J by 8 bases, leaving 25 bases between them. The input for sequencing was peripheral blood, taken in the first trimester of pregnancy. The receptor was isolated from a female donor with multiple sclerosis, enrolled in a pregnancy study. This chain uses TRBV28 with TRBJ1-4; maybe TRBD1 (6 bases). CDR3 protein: CASSRLTMRGSGEKLFF. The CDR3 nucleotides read TGTGCCAGCAGCCGACTTACCATGAGGGGGAGTGGAGAAAAACTGTTTTTT.